The 18 T cell receptor beta chains listed next were all sequenced from one sample in a study of T-cell reconstitution after alpha-beta-depleted transplantation in children. The authors prepared the TCRbeta library with unique molecular identifiers. From the PCR reads, TCRdb called clonotypes with MiXCR, one entry per CDR3 protein. The repertoire has approximately 130,000 distinct CDR3 sequences, about 9.6% of them found once; the top ten carry 24%. The sequenced sample was PBMCs, mostly from graft donor cells, obtained 180 days after TCRalphabeta/CD19-depleted stem cell transplant. The origin of the receptors is a girl less than two years old who had a stem cell transplant for combined immunodeficiency, so the T cells may come from the graft donor.

This clonotype was counted a few times. This rearrangement joins TRBV29-1 to TRBJ2-2; TRBD1 matches at 9 bases. The CDR3 runs 12 residues. V shed 1 base and J 11 bases; nucleotides not matched to a gene: 2. CDR1 and CDR2 from the germline V gene are SQVTM and ANQGSEA. The CDR3 is CSVEGQGDELFF. The CDR3 DNA follows: TGCAGCGTTGAAGGACAGGGGGACGAGCTGTTTTTT.

This clonotype showed up just a few times. The genes are TRBV30 and TRBJ2-1, with D unclear. There are 13 residues in the CDR3. Germline CDR1 and CDR2: GTSNPN and SVGIG (reference sequence). Trimming removed 4 bases from V and 1 base from J, with 8 bases in between. The CDR3 here is CAWTSSSYNEQFF. CDR3 DNA sequence: TGTGCCTGGACTAGTAGTTCCTACAATGAGCAGTTCTTC.

This rearrangement joins TRBV29-1 to TRBJ2-3, with a weak D call TRBD1 (6 bases). V was trimmed by 1 base and J by 3 bases, leaving 11 bases between them. The germline V gene encodes CDR1 SQVTM and CDR2 ANQGSEA. The CDR3 sequence is 14 residues long. DNA of the CDR3: TGCAGCGTTGAAGGCGGCAGGGGTACAGATACGCAGTATTTT. This gives the protein CSVEGGRGTDTQYF.

At least ten counts were recorded for this clonotype. The chain is built from TRBV20-1 and TRBJ1-5, with a tentative D call TRBD1 (5 bases). The CDR3 runs to 15 residues. V shed 6 bases and J shed 0 bases, with 15 bases lying between them. CDR1 DFQATT and CDR2 SNEGSKA come from the germline V gene (reference sequence). The CDR3 DNA reads as TGCAGTGCCTCCACAGGCTCTTATAGCAATCAGCCCCAGCATTTT. This translates into CSASTGSYSNQPQHF.

A note on this clonotype: One junction end disagrees with the germline gene, perhaps due to a read error. V usage is TRBV11-2 and J usage is TRBJ2-3; 10 bases fit TRBD2. Germline values: CDR1 SGHAT, CDR2 FQNNGV. This CDR3 is built from 18 residues. DNA of the CDR3: TGTACCAGCAGTTCGTTAGCGGGGGGCGCCGGTTACACAGATACGCAGTATTTT. Translating it yields CTSSSLAGGAGYTDTQYF.

This clonotype was detected a few times. CDR3 nucleotide sequence: TGTGCCATCAGTGAGTCGTTTTGGACTAGCGGGAGAAGTGTCCTCTCCTACGAGCAGTACTTC. As protein: CAISESFWTSGRSVLSYEQYF. The rearrangement joins TRBV10-3 to TRBJ2-7; 13 bases are a match to TRBD2. The ends lost 0 bases at V and 0 bases at J; junction bases unmatched: 14. CDR3 length: 21 amino acids. Germline V gives CDR1 ENHRY, CDR2 SYGVKD.

CDR3: CASSPKARIQETQYF. CDR3 DNA sequence: TGCGCCAGCAGCCCGAAAGCGAGAATCCAAGAGACCCAGTACTTC. The chain links TRBV5-1 to TRBJ2-5; D is unclear. This CDR3 is 15 amino acids long. V lost 4 bases to trimming and J lost 1 base, with 14 bases between them. Germline assignment: CDR1 SGHRS and CDR2 YFSETQ.

This chain joins TRBV9 and TRBJ2-7; a possible D gene is TRBD1 (6 bases). Germline V gene sequence: CDR1 SGDLS, CDR2 YYNGEE. The CDR3 contains 14 residues. V lost 4 bases to trimming and J lost 0 bases, with 11 bases between them. The CDR3 sequence: CASSLGHYSYEQYF. For the CDR3, the DNA is TGTGCCAGCAGCCTGGGACACTACTCCTACGAGCAGTACTTC.

The chain combines TRBV7-2 with TRBJ2-7; 7 bases agree with TRBD2. The CDR3 totals 15 residues. Germline V gene data show CDR1 as SGHTA and CDR2 as FQGNSA. V was clipped by 5 bases and J by 6 bases; unmatched bases: 13. The CDR3 protein is CASSPVGLGNGEQYF. CDR3 DNA sequence: TGTGCCAGCAGCCCAGTAGGACTAGGAAACGGCGAGCAGTACTTC. Variable domain in full (rest from reference TRBV7-2 and TRBJ2-7): GAGVSQSPSNKVTEKGKDVELRCDPISGHTALYWYRQSLGQGLEFLIYFQGNSAPDKSGLPSDRFSAERTGGSVSTLTIQRTQQEDSAVYLCASSPVGLGNGEQYFGPGTRLTVT.

The chain couples TRBV6-6 to TRBJ2-1; no firm D call. The V end was cut by 0 bases, the J end by 8 bases, with 2 bases between. This CDR3 contains 11 residues. Germline values: CDR1 MNHNY, CDR2 SVGAGI (reference sequence). CDR3 bases: TGTGCCAGCAGTTACTCCTATGAGCAGTTCTTC. Its translation: CASSYSYEQFF.

This clonotype occurred a few times. The chain joins TRBV20-1 to TRBJ2-2; D is possibly TRBD1 (6 bases). The CDR3 has 13 residues. Trimming took off 0 bases at V and 4 bases at J, with 6 bases between the two ends. Germline V gene data show CDR1 as DFQATT and CDR2 as SNEGSKA (reference sequence). The DNA for the CDR3 is TGCAGTGCTAGAGAAGGGGGCACCGGGGAGCTGTTTTTT. The encoded protein is CSAREGGTGELFF.

V is TRBV7-3 and J is TRBJ2-3; D ambiguous. Trimming shortened V by 0 bases and J by 7 bases, and 8 bases separated the two germline ends. The length of the CDR3 is 13 residues. CDR1 SGHTA and CDR2 FQGTGA come from the germline V gene. The CDR3 protein is CASSLTYTNTQYF. In nucleotides, the CDR3 is TGTGCCAGCAGCTTAACGTATACCAATACGCAGTATTTT. Full variable domain (outside the CDR3, taken from reference TRBV7-3 and TRBJ2-3): GAGVSQTPSNKVTEKGKYVELRCDPISGHTALYWYRQSLGQGPEFLIYFQGTGAADDSGLPNDRFFAVRPEGSVSTLKIQRTERGDSAVYLCASSLTYTNTQYFGPGTRLTVL.

This clonotype was observed a handful of times. This chain links TRBV10-3 with TRBJ2-3, with D perhaps given as TRBD1 or TRBD2 (5 bases each). Germline lookup yields CDR1 ENHRY and CDR2 SYGVKD. This CDR3 contains 16 residues. The germline V and J ends were trimmed by 2 bases and 2 bases, with 14 bases remaining between them. This CDR3 reads CAISEGVGTATDTQYF. In DNA form, the CDR3 reads TGTGCCATCAGTGAGGGCGTTGGGACGGCCACAGATACGCAGTATTTT.

This clonotype was counted a few times. The chain is built from TRBV12-3 or TRBV12-4 and TRBJ2-3; 8 bases agree with TRBD2. The V gene end was trimmed by 7 bases and the J gene end by 6 bases; junction bases not matched to a gene: 6. The CDR3 is 13 amino acids. The CDR3: CASTSGGADTQYF. Written as DNA, the CDR3 is TGTGCCAGCACCTCCGGGGGGGCGGATACGCAGTATTTT.

This clonotype occurred a few times. The V and J genes are TRBV4-3 and TRBJ2-3; no definite D call. CDR1 LGHNA and CDR2 YSLEER come from the germline V gene. The CDR3 is made up of 14 amino acids. The V end was cut by 4 bases, the J end by 2 bases, with 10 bases between. The CDR3 DNA follows: TGCGCCAGCAGCCCCGACCCCTACACAGATACGCAGTATTTT. It yields the protein CASSPDPYTDTQYF.

Comments on this clonotype: Mismatch with germline at one junction end may stem from a read error. V is TRBV29-1 and J is TRBJ1-4; possibly TRBD1 for D (5 bases). The CDR3 is 13 residues long. Germline V gene lookup returns CDR1 SQVTM and CDR2 ANQGSEA. CDR3 DNA sequence: TGCAGCATTGAGGGACCCTCGGGGGAAAAACTGTTTTTT. Its translation: CSIEGPSGEKLFF.

At least ten counts were recorded for this clonotype. This chain uses TRBV29-1 with TRBJ2-1; D gene uncertain. Trimming pared 6 bases from V and 4 bases from J, leaving 7 bases between. The CDR3 has 11 amino acids. Looked up from germline, CDR1 is SQVTM and CDR2 is ANQGSEA. CDR3 sequence reads: CSVRLYNEQFF. The CDR3 coding sequence is TGCAGCGTCCGGCTATACAATGAGCAGTTCTTC.

In this sample, this clonotype turned up a few times. The chain recombines TRBV4-3 with TRBJ2-5, with 8 nucleotides matching TRBD2. CDR3 length equals 17 residues. Germline trimming cut 1 base from V and 5 bases from J; bases unmatched to any gene: 12. Germline V gene sequence: CDR1 LGHNA, CDR2 YSLEER. CDR3 DNA: TGCGCCAGCAGCCAAGGGCGGATCGGGGGGGCGTTGGAGACCCAGTACTTC. It codes for CASSQGRIGGALETQYF.